This TCR beta chain derives from a study of shared clonotypes between healthy human individuals. V shed 3 bases, J shed 2 bases, and the junction held 7 bases outside the gene matches. Looked up from germline, CDR1 is SGHRS and CDR2 is YFSETQ. The length of the CDR3 is 16 residues. Genomic DNA from each subset was divided evenly over several immunoSEQ plates. The repertoire was sequenced with immunoSEQ multiplex PCR; TCRdb's copy has only in-frame clones and lacks some. Altogether 2 million to 3 million clones are present, around nine tenths being singletons, with the ten largest covering over 0.12%. A word on this clone: Its antigen is not identified.

Study-wide findings and caveats: Clonotypes shared by all four donors outscored non-shared clonotypes in generation probability.

Only Caucasian adults living in Nashville, Tennessee made up the donor group. This receptor was obtained from a young man in good health. Source material: naive CD4+ T cells sorted from blood. Specified subset: CD45RA+ positively selected. The J gene is TRBJ2-1, the V gene TRBV5-1; 8 bases are a match to TRBD2. CDR3 residues: CASSWLAGEAYNEQFF. DNA for the CDR3: TGCGCCAGCAGCTGGCTAGCGGGTGAAGCCTACAATGAGCAGTTCTTC. The whole variable domain, filled in from reference TRBV5-1 and TRBJ2-1, reads KAGVTQTPRYLIKTRGQQVTLSCSPISGHRSVSWYQQTPGQGLQFLFEYFSETQRNKGNFPGRFSGRQFSNSRSEMNVSTLELGDSALYLCASSWLAGEAYNEQFFGPGTRLTVL.